The 31 T cell receptor beta chains given below trace back to one sample, sequenced in a study of T-cell reconstitution after alpha-beta-depleted transplantation in children. Preparing the TCRbeta library involved the use of unique molecular identifiers. Each CDR3 protein is one row after TCRdb ran MiXCR on the PCR reads. Found here are 360,000 or so distinct CDR3 sequences, roughly 20% of them singletons; the top ten hold approximately 3.8%. Sequences were derived from PBMCs from the stem cell graft donor, sampled from the stem cell graft. Receptors originate from a human donor who donated a stem cell graft to a child with acute myeloid leukemia.

This clonotype was recorded at least ten times. The V and J genes are TRBV20-1 and TRBJ2-1; D not certain. Trimming shortened V by 7 bases and J by 1 base, and 11 bases separated the two germline ends. Germline CDR1 DFQATT, CDR2 SNEGSKA (reference sequence). The CDR3 totals 13 residues. CDR3 region: CSGRAASYNEQFF. CDR3 DNA: TGCAGTGGTCGGGCCGCATCCTACAATGAGCAGTTCTTC.

J is TRBJ2-7 and V is TRBV25-1; D gene unclear. V dropped 1 base and J dropped 5 bases, with 9 bases sitting between them. Germline-derived CDR1 and CDR2 are MGHDK and SYGVNS. There are 13 residues in the CDR3. This chain's CDR3 is CASSEFGRHEQYF. As DNA, the CDR3 is TGTGCCAGCAGTGAATTCGGACGCCACGAGCAGTACTTC.

This sequence joins TRBV5-6 and TRBJ2-1; tentatively, D is TRBD1 (5 bases). Trimming shortened V by 0 bases and J by 8 bases, and 9 bases separated the two germline ends. The V gene's germline CDR1 is SGHDT and CDR2 YYEEEE. This CDR3 region has 13 residues. CDR3 nucleotide sequence: TGTGCCAGCAGCTTGGTTAGGGGTCATGAGCAGTTCTTC. Amino acids: CASSLVRGHEQFF.

This clonotype was seen a few times. The gene calls are TRBV29-1 and TRBJ1-3, with 9 bases fitting TRBD1. Germline lookup yields CDR1 SQVTM and CDR2 ANQGSEA. Trimming removed 3 bases from V and 8 bases from J; junction bases left unmatched: 2. This CDR3 contains 12 residues. CDR3: CSVEDRGHTIYF. The CDR3 nucleotides read TGCAGCGTTGAGGACAGGGGACACACCATATATTTT.

The V call is TRBV5-1, the J call TRBJ2-2; D ambiguous. Germline values: CDR1 SGHRS, CDR2 YFSETQ. The CDR3 contains 14 residues. Trimming took off 6 bases at V and 1 base at J, with 10 bases between the two ends. This CDR3 reads CASIEDGNTGELFF. In DNA, the CDR3 is TGCGCCAGCATAGAGGACGGGAACACCGGGGAGCTGTTTTTT.

The chain combines TRBV4-1 with TRBJ2-7; D remains ambiguous. Germline V gene lookup returns CDR1 MGHRA and CDR2 YSYEKL. The CDR3 spans 15 residues. V was trimmed by 1 base and J by 0 bases, leaving 10 bases between them. This CDR3 reads CASSQGEQSSYEQYF. Here the CDR3 DNA reads TGCGCCAGCAGCCAAGGTGAACAGTCCTCCTACGAGCAGTACTTC.

CDR3 loop: CSARFQTSGRWDTQYF. CDR3 DNA sequence: TGCAGTGCTAGATTCCAGACTAGCGGGAGATGGGATACGCAGTATTTT. V usage is TRBV20-1 and J usage is TRBJ2-3; the match to TRBD2 covers 12 bases. V trimming: 2 bases; J trimming: 6 bases; junction bases outside the gene matches: 9. The germline V gene encodes CDR1 DFQATT and CDR2 SNEGSKA (reference sequence). The CDR3 sequence is 16 residues long.

V gene TRBV29-1 combines with J gene TRBJ2-2; 7 nucleotides align to TRBD2. The CDR3 is 13 amino acids. Germline V CDR1 and CDR2: SQVTM, ANQGSEA. V shed 3 bases, J shed 7 bases, and the junction held 5 bases outside the gene matches. This CDR3 is CSVDLLASGELFF. CDR3 coding DNA: TGCAGCGTTGATTTACTAGCGAGCGGGGAGCTGTTTTTT.

This clonotype appeared a few times. The chain uses TRBV20-1 and TRBJ2-7; D may be TRBD2 (6 bases). V was shortened by 4 bases and J by 3 bases, with 13 bases between the two germline ends. Germline V gives CDR1 DFQATT, CDR2 SNEGSKA (reference sequence). CDR3 length equals 13 residues. The CDR3 spells CSAKTRLVYEQYF. The CDR3 DNA reads TGCAGTGCTAAGACCCGACTAGTCTACGAGCAGTACTTC.

This clonotype appeared a few times. V and J are TRBV20-1 and TRBJ2-7; 7 bases fit TRBD1. CDR1 and CDR2 from the germline V gene are DFQATT and SNEGSKA (reference sequence). The J segment lost 3 bases and the V segment lost 3 bases, leaving 5 bases of the junction unmatched. This CDR3 is 13 amino acids long. The CDR3 DNA follows: TGCAGTGCTAGCCTGGGACAGATCTACGAGCAGTACTTC. Translated, it gives CSASLGQIYEQYF.

This clonotype was found a few times. This chain connects TRBV5-1 to TRBJ1-1, with 9 positions matching TRBD1. The trim removed 7 bases at V and 5 bases at J, leaving 6 bases unmatched. Germline loops: CDR1 SGHRS, CDR2 YFSETQ. The CDR3 runs 13 residues. CDR3 residues: CASGPTGGTEAFF. The CDR3 nucleotides are TGCGCCAGCGGTCCGACAGGGGGTACTGAAGCTTTCTTT. Complete variable domain (other parts from reference TRBV5-1 and TRBJ1-1): KAGVTQTPRYLIKTRGQQVTLSCSPISGHRSVSWYQQTPGQGLQFLFEYFSETQRNKGNFPGRFSGRQFSNSRSEMNVSTLELGDSALYLCASGPTGGTEAFFGQGTRLTVV.

J is TRBJ1-5 and V is TRBV28, with D unclear. CDR3 size: 15 residues. Between the trimmed V and J ends, which lost 2 bases and 6 bases, there was a span of 14 bases. Germline V gene data show CDR1 as MDHEN and CDR2 as SYDVKM. CDR3 nucleotides: TGTGCCAGCAGTTTAACTGGGAGGGTTCGTCAGCCCCAGCATTTT. It codes for CASSLTGRVRQPQHF.

This clonotype has only a few counts. The chain carries TRBV7-2 and TRBJ2-7; 12 positions agree with TRBD2. This CDR3 is 15 amino acids long. Trimming removed 5 bases from V and 3 bases from J; junction bases left unmatched: 5. Germline CDR1 and CDR2: SGHTA and FQGNSA. The CDR3 sequence: CASSPASGRDYEQYF. CDR3 bases: TGTGCCAGCAGCCCAGCTAGCGGGAGGGACTACGAGCAGTACTTC.

This clonotype was found many times. The V and J genes are TRBV10-3 and TRBJ2-1, with 11 nucleotides matching TRBD2. CDR1 and CDR2 from the germline V gene are ENHRY and SYGVKD. Germline trimming cut 10 bases from V and 5 bases from J; bases unmatched to any gene: 10. This CDR3 is 15 amino acids long. CDR3 sequence: CATRGELAGDNEQFF. The DNA of the CDR3 is TGTGCCACCAGGGGGGAACTAGCGGGAGACAATGAGCAGTTCTTC.

The chain couples TRBV12-3 or TRBV12-4 to TRBJ2-1; either TRBD1 or TRBD2 may supply D (5 bases each). The CDR3 runs 15 residues. V was shortened by 3 bases and J by 12 bases, with 21 bases between the two germline ends. CDR3 nucleotide sequence: TGTGCCAGCAGTTTGGCCTCGGGACGGCGGATACGGCAGTTCTTC. Translated, it gives CASSLASGRRIRQFF.

The J gene is TRBJ2-1, the V gene TRBV4-2; D is unresolved. The CDR3 totals 17 residues. The V and J ends lost 0 bases and 0 bases respectively, with 12 bases between them. Looked up from germline, CDR1 is LGHNA and CDR2 is YNFKEQ. As DNA, the CDR3 is TGTGCCAGCAGCCAAGAGGTAAGGGTCGCCTCCTACAATGAGCAGTTCTTC. Translating it yields CASSQEVRVASYNEQFF.

The genes are TRBV15 and TRBJ2-7; D is ambiguous. The V and J ends lost 0 bases and 3 bases respectively, with 9 bases between them. The CDR3 has 14 amino acids. Germline V CDR1 and CDR2: LNHNV, YYDKDF (reference sequence). DNA of the CDR3: TGTGCCACCAGCAGAGATGGTTTAGGCTACGAGCAGTACTTC. Residues: CATSRDGLGYEQYF.

The chain uses TRBV7-6 and TRBJ2-5; 14 bases are a match to TRBD2. The CDR3 runs 18 residues. The germline gives CDR1 SGHVS, CDR2 FNYEAQ. V shed 5 bases and J 1 base; nucleotides not matched to a gene: 9. CDR3 in amino acids: CASSDRLAGGQIQETQYF. CDR3 in DNA: TGTGCCAGCAGCGATAGACTAGCGGGAGGGCAAATCCAAGAGACCCAGTACTTC. Full variable domain (rest looked up from reference TRBV7-6 and TRBJ2-5): GAGVSQSPRYKVTKRGQDVALRCDPISGHVSLYWYRQALGQGPEFLTYFNYEAQQDKSGLPNDRFSAERPEGSISTLTIQRTEQRDSAMYRCASSDRLAGGQIQETQYFGPGTRLLVL.

The CDR3 nucleotides are TGTGCCAGCAGCCCACTAGTCCACTACGAGCAGTACTTC. Translated: CASSPLVHYEQYF. The rearrangement joins TRBV21-1 to TRBJ2-7; the table assigns TRBD2, which was not confirmed against the DNA. TRBV21-1 is recorded as a pseudogene. This CDR3 has 13 amino acids.

This clonotype was seen more than once but under ten times. This rearrangement joins TRBV28 to TRBJ2-7, with D perhaps TRBD1 (6 bases). CDR1 is MDHEN, CDR2 SYDVKM, per germline. The CDR3 covers 13 residues. Trimming cost V 7 bases and J 7 bases, with 17 bases left between them. CDR3 nucleotides: TGTGCCAGCAACAGGGCCCGCCTTGGGGAGCAGTACTTC. Translating it yields CASNRARLGEQYF.

This chain connects TRBV15 to TRBJ2-4; D is unresolved. The germline CDR1 and CDR2 sequences are LNHNV and YYDKDF (reference sequence). V was cut by 3 bases and J by 3 bases, with 9 bases left in between. This CDR3 spans 14 amino acids. The CDR3 here is CATSSRPYKNIQYF. The CDR3 DNA follows: TGTGCCACCAGCAGCCGCCCGTACAAAAACATTCAGTACTTC.

As DNA, the CDR3 is TGTGCCAGTAGTAGAGGACAGGGGGCATGGCAGCCCCAGCATTTT. Translated: CASSRGQGAWQPQHF. This sequence joins TRBV19 and TRBJ1-5; TRBD1 agrees at 11 bases. J was trimmed by 7 bases and V by 4 bases; bases with no gene match: 6. CDR1 LNHDA and CDR2 SQIVND come from the germline V gene (reference sequence). The CDR3 runs to 15 residues.

In its sample, this clonotype was seen many times. The chain carries TRBV6-1 and TRBJ2-7, with 9 bases identical to TRBD2. The germline V gene has CDR1 MNHNS and CDR2 SASEGT. With 2 bases clipped from V and 0 bases from J, the junction kept 5 bases outside the gene matches. This CDR3 spans 16 amino acids. Here the CDR3 reads CASSETSGSDSYEQYF. The CDR3 DNA reads TGTGCCAGCAGTGAAACTAGCGGGTCAGACTCCTACGAGCAGTACTTC.

The chain links TRBV4-1 to TRBJ2-2, with a tentative D call TRBD1 (5 bases). The V end was cut by 4 bases, the J end by 1 base, with 10 bases between. Germline CDR1 and CDR2: MGHRA and YSYEKL. The CDR3 contains 15 residues. The CDR3 sequence is CASSRLTGNTGELFF. In nucleotides, the CDR3 is TGCGCCAGCAGCCGATTAACAGGGAACACCGGGGAGCTGTTTTTT.

This sequence joins TRBV18 and TRBJ2-4; the D gene is possibly TRBD1 (6 bases). CDR3 length: 18 amino acids. The germline gives CDR1 KGHSH, CDR2 LQKENI. V shed 3 bases and J shed 4 bases, with 22 bases lying between them. In DNA, the CDR3 is TGTGCCAGCTCACCCATCATCGTTTTAGGGGGAAAAAAAAACATTCAGTACTTC. Its protein is CASSPIIVLGGKKNIQYF. The whole variable domain, filled in from reference TRBV18 and TRBJ2-4, reads NAGVMQNPRHLVRRRGQEARLRCSPMKGHSHVYWYRQLPEEGLKFMVYLQKENIIDESGMPKERFSAEFPKEGPSILRIQQVVRGDSAAYFCASSPIIVLGGKKNIQYFGAGTRLSVL.

The genes are TRBV4-1 and TRBJ2-7; TRBD2 might be the D (6 bases). Per the germline V gene, CDR1 is MGHRA and CDR2 is YSYEKL. There are 15 residues in the CDR3. The V end lost 5 bases, the J end lost 2 bases, and 16 bases lay between the germline ends. CDR3 region: CASSRQLAETYEQYF. CDR3 nucleotide sequence: TGCGCCAGCAGCAGGCAGTTAGCGGAAACCTACGAGCAGTACTTC.

This clonotype has only a few counts. The gene calls are TRBV7-6 and TRBJ2-1; 10 bases align to TRBD2. Losses at the gene ends were 5 bases for V and 1 base for J; bases not matched to a gene: 5. The CDR3 runs to 16 residues. CDR1 SGHVS and CDR2 FNYEAQ come from the germline V gene. The CDR3 bases are TGTGCCAGCAGCCTAGGACTAGCGGATTCCTACAATGAGCAGTTCTTC. Amino acids: CASSLGLADSYNEQFF.

There are many counts of this clonotype. The rearrangement uses TRBV15 and TRBJ1-6; D remains unclear. CDR1 LNHNV and CDR2 YYDKDF come from the germline V gene (reference sequence). Trimming left V 1 base short and J 8 bases short, with 15 bases between. This CDR3 has 16 residues. The DNA of the CDR3 is TGTGCCACCAGCAGAGGGTCGAGTGGGCTGGATTCACCCCTCCACTTT. Translated, it gives CATSRGSSGLDSPLHF. The full variable domain, rest sourced from reference TRBV15 and TRBJ1-6, is DAMVIQNPRYQVTQFGKPVTLSCSQTLNHNVMYWYQQKSSQAPKLLFHYYDKDFNNEADTPDNFQSRRPNTSFCFLDIRSPGLGDTAMYLCATSRGSSGLDSPLHFGNGTRLTVT.

This clonotype was recorded a few times. The V and J genes are TRBV13 and TRBJ2-3; 9 nucleotides agree with TRBD2. This CDR3 is built from 18 residues. V lost 5 bases, J lost 6 bases, and 18 bases stayed unmatched. Germline V gene sequence: CDR1 PRHDT, CDR2 FYEKMQ (reference sequence). The CDR3 region is CASSPSSRGRVLRDTQYF. In DNA form, the CDR3 reads TGTGCCAGCAGCCCATCCTCCCGCGGGAGGGTCCTTCGGGATACGCAGTATTTT. Drawing the rest from reference TRBV13 and TRBJ2-3, the complete variable domain is AAGVIQSPRHLIKEKRETATLKCYPIPRHDTVYWYQQGPGQDPQFLISFYEKMQSDKGSIPDRFSAQQFSDYHSELNMSSLELGDSALYFCASSPSSRGRVLRDTQYFGPGTRLTVL.

This clonotype appeared a few times. This chain joins TRBV27 and TRBJ2-7; 8 bases align to TRBD2. Losses at the gene ends were 3 bases for V and 4 bases for J; bases not matched to a gene: 8. Germline lookup yields CDR1 MNHEY and CDR2 SMNVEV (reference sequence). There are 15 residues in the CDR3. The CDR3 spells CASSFRRLATYEQYF. Here the CDR3 DNA reads TGTGCCAGCAGTTTCAGGAGACTAGCGACATACGAGCAGTACTTC.

In its sample, this clonotype was seen a few times. This chain links TRBV4-3 with TRBJ1-3, with D hard to call. The V gene lost 0 bases and the J gene lost 0 bases, with 9 bases spanning the gap. In germline, CDR1 is LGHNA, CDR2 YSLEER. This CDR3 region has 16 residues. The CDR3 sequence is CASSQDAANSGNTIYF. The CDR3 DNA reads TGCGCCAGCAGCCAAGATGCGGCCAACTCTGGAAACACCATATATTTT.